This T cell receptor (beta chain) appears in the sequencing data of a study of response to subunit inactivated influenza vaccine. This clonotype was seen more than once but under ten times. What it binds is not known. CDR3 length: 14 amino acids. V lost 1 base and J 5 bases, leaving 9 bases between the germline ends. Germline-derived CDR1 and CDR2 are LGHNA and YSLEER. TCRdb analysed the RT-PCR reads with MiXCR anew, one entry per CDR3 protein. Among roughly 290,000 distinct CDR3 sequences listed, 20% to 25% were seen once. Overall study findings and caveats: It was the authors' suggestion that each seasonal influenza vaccination recruits few new T cells.

Sequenced material: PBMCs from blood, taken 21 months after vaccination. The rearrangement links TRBV4-3 to TRBJ2-1, with D perhaps TRBD1 (6 bases). This sequence was found in a man between 50 and 75 years old who received an inactivated influenza vaccine. As DNA, the CDR3 is TGCGCCAGCAGCCAAGTCTACAGGGACAATGAGCAGTTCTTC. This sequence encodes CASSQVYRDNEQFF.